One and the same sample provided the 27 T cell receptor beta chains below, sequenced in a study of blood T cell repertoires in COVID-19. Repertoires were generated with immunoSEQ multiplex PCR, while TCRdb's copy carries only in-frame clones and drops some. The sample holds fewer than 120,000 clones, over 65% seen once. Input material: peripheral blood. These receptors were taken from a woman of 80 years or more with acute or convalescent COVID-19.

The V call is TRBV19, the J call TRBJ2-7; D is perhaps TRBD2 (6 bases). The germline V gene encodes CDR1 LNHDA and CDR2 SQIVND (reference sequence). V lost 5 bases and J lost 2, with 19 bases in between. The CDR3 consists of 16 residues. The CDR3 region is CASSLTSGGAAYEQYF. The DNA for the CDR3 is TGTGCCAGTAGTTTGACTAGTGGGGGAGCAGCCTACGAGCAGTACTTC.

V is TRBV9 and J is TRBJ1-6; 7 bases are shared with TRBD1. CDR3 length equals 17 residues. The germline V gene encodes CDR1 SGDLS and CDR2 YYNGEE. V lost 0 bases and J lost 8; bases outside the gene matches: 11. The chain's CDR3 is CASSVEARGLTDSPLHF. CDR3 DNA: TGTGCCAGCAGCGTAGAGGCGAGGGGGCTTACAGATTCACCCCTCCACTTT.

V usage is TRBV27 and J usage is TRBJ1-5; 9 positions agree with TRBD1. The CDR3 loop spans 17 amino acids. J was trimmed by 2 bases and V by 5 bases; bases with no gene match: 10. Germline assignment: CDR1 MNHEY and CDR2 SMNVEV (reference sequence). CDR3 region: CASSPPRTGVGNQPQHF. DNA for the CDR3: TGTGCCAGCAGTCCCCCGCGGACAGGGGTTGGCAATCAGCCCCAGCATTTT.

V usage is TRBV2 and J usage is TRBJ2-5; D may be TRBD2 (5 bases). V gave up 8 bases and J gave up 2 bases, with 9 bases separating them. Germline V lookup: CDR1 SNHLY, CDR2 FYNNEI. CDR3 size: 12 residues. CDR3 sequence: CASPGRQETQYF. CDR3 coding DNA: TGTGCCAGCCCGGGGAGACAAGAGACCCAGTACTTC.

The V call is TRBV19, the J call TRBJ1-2, with 7 nucleotides matching TRBD1. Germline CDR1 LNHDA, CDR2 SQIVND (reference sequence). V trimming: 5 bases; J trimming: 8 bases; junction bases outside the gene matches: 17. The CDR3 contains 16 residues. CDR3 in DNA: TGTGCCAGTAGTTCCTCACGGGACAGATCGTCGTCCGGCTACACCTTC. Encoded protein: CASSSSRDRSSSGYTF.

The V and J genes are TRBV7-6 and TRBJ2-1; D may be TRBD1 (6 bases). Trimming removed 0 bases from V and 5 bases from J, with 17 bases in between. CDR1 and CDR2 (germline): SGHVS, FNYEAQ. The CDR3 loop spans 17 amino acids. The CDR3 coding sequence is TGTGCCAGCAGCTTAGCGTCGTGGGGACAAACCCACAATGAGCAGTTCTTC. Encoded protein: CASSLASWGQTHNEQFF.

The J gene is TRBJ2-5, the V gene TRBV19; no firm D call. CDR1 and CDR2 (germline): LNHDA, SQIVND (reference sequence). The CDR3 is 13 residues long. V dropped 3 bases and J dropped 5 bases, with 10 bases sitting between them. CDR3 coding DNA: TGTGCCAGTAGTATTTGGGCTCGGGAGACCCAGTACTTC. Translation: CASSIWARETQYF.

The chain joins TRBV6-5 to TRBJ2-7, with 7 bases aligning to TRBD2. J was trimmed by 2 bases and V by 3 bases; bases with no gene match: 7. This CDR3 spans 15 amino acids. Germline assignment: CDR1 MNHEY and CDR2 SVGAGI. The CDR3 is CASSYVLAGPYEQYF. DNA for the CDR3: TGTGCCAGCAGTTATGTATTAGCGGGTCCCTACGAGCAGTACTTC.

The chain has TRBV6-2 or TRBV6-3 and TRBJ2-2; the D gene is possibly TRBD2 (6 bases). The CDR3 sequence is 15 residues long. Per the germline V gene, CDR1 is MNHEY and CDR2 is SVGEGT. V lost 5 bases, J lost 1 base, and 11 bases lay in between. The CDR3 protein is CASSGVRENTGELFF. CDR3 bases: TGTGCCAGCAGTGGGGTGCGGGAGAACACCGGGGAGCTGTTTTTT.

The table lists this clone with a count of one. The V gene is TRBV5-1, the J gene TRBJ2-7; 9 bases align to TRBD1. The germline V gene has CDR1 SGHRS and CDR2 YFSETQ. After removal of 2 bases from V and 0 bases from J, the junction contained 12 bases not matched to a gene. This CDR3 contains 18 residues. CDR3 nucleotides: TGCGCCAGCAGCTTACCGGGACAGGGAACCCCTCTCTCCTACGAGCAGTACTTC. Its translation is CASSLPGQGTPLSYEQYF.

The chain couples TRBV28 to TRBJ2-7; a possible D gene is TRBD2 (5 bases). This CDR3 spans 14 amino acids. V lost 7 bases and J lost 2, with 15 bases in between. Germline V gene lookup returns CDR1 MDHEN and CDR2 SYDVKM. This CDR3 is CASNRGSPAYEQYF. The CDR3 coding sequence is TGTGCCAGCAATCGAGGGAGTCCTGCCTACGAGCAGTACTTC.

The V and J genes are TRBV19 and TRBJ1-2; 8 positions match TRBD1. After removal of 7 bases from V and 3 bases from J, the junction contained 10 bases not matched to a gene. CDR3 length: 15 residues. From germline, CDR1 is LNHDA and CDR2 SQIVND (reference sequence). The CDR3, as DNA: TGTGCCAGTACCCCCAACGGACAGGGCTACTATGGCTACACCTTC. This gives the protein CASTPNGQGYYGYTF.

The chain employs TRBV7-2 and TRBJ1-5; no clear D. Trimming left V 5 bases short and J 7 bases short, with 18 bases between. Germline-derived CDR1 and CDR2 are SGHTA and FQGNSA. The CDR3 is 15 amino acids. DNA of the CDR3: TGTGCCAGCAGCCCACGGTCCAGCCTCGGGCAGCCCCAGCATTTT. Residues: CASSPRSSLGQPQHF.

This chain uses TRBV29-1 with TRBJ1-3; the D is unclear. From germline, CDR1 is SQVTM and CDR2 ANQGSEA. The CDR3 contains 13 residues. Trimming shortened V by 7 bases and J by 0 bases, and 10 bases separated the two germline ends. The CDR3 region is CSAHTGSGNTIYF. In DNA, the CDR3 is TGCAGCGCCCATACGGGCTCTGGAAACACCATATATTTT.

This clone came up a few times. The J gene is TRBJ2-2, the V gene TRBV28; TRBD2 agrees at 8 bases. Germline V gene data show CDR1 as MDHEN and CDR2 as SYDVKM. CDR3 length equals 15 residues. The junction had 2 bases not matched to a gene; V was cut back by 4 bases and J by 1 base. In DNA form, the CDR3 reads TGTGCCAGCAGTTGGGGACTAGGGAACACCGGGGAGCTGTTTTTT. Amino acid sequence: CASSWGLGNTGELFF. Full variable domain (missing parts from reference TRBV28 and TRBJ2-2): DVKVTQSSRYLVKRTGEKVFLECVQDMDHENMFWYRQDPGLGLRLIYFSYDVKMKEKGDIPEGYSVSREKKERFSLILESASTNQTSMYLCASSWGLGNTGELFFGEGSRLTVL.

This chain links TRBV9 with TRBJ1-3; D may be TRBD1 (5 bases). This CDR3 contains 15 residues. Germline CDR1 reads SGDLS; CDR2 reads YYNGEE. V lost 5 bases and J lost 2, with 14 bases in between. This chain's CDR3 is CASSFTGIAGNTIYF. The CDR3 nucleotides are TGTGCCAGCAGTTTTACAGGAATCGCTGGAAACACCATATATTTT. The complete variable domain, with remaining parts taken from reference TRBV9 and TRBJ1-3, reads DSGVTQTPKHLITATGQRVTLRCSPRSGDLSVYWYQQSLDQGLQFLIQYYNGEERAKGNILERFSAQQFPDLHSELNLSSLELGDSALYFCASSFTGIAGNTIYFGEGSWLTVV.

The chain links TRBV29-1 to TRBJ1-6, with unresolved D. Trimming took off 6 bases at V and 9 bases at J, with 15 bases between the two ends. This CDR3 is built from 13 residues. Germline CDR1 and CDR2: SQVTM and ANQGSEA. In DNA form, the CDR3 reads TGCAGCGTACGTATCGGTTTCGGTTCACCCCTCCACTTT. Translation gives CSVRIGFGSPLHF. Full variable domain (rest looked up from reference TRBV29-1 and TRBJ1-6): SAVISQKPSRDICQRGTSLTIQCQVDSQVTMMFWYRQQPGQSLTLIATANQGSEATYESGFVIDKFPISRPNLTFSTLTVSNMSPEDSSIYLCSVRIGFGSPLHFGNGTRLTVT.

The sample holds one count of this clone. J is TRBJ1-6 and V is TRBV30, with 7 bases lining up with TRBD1. Germline-derived CDR1 and CDR2 are GTSNPN and SVGIG (reference sequence). The CDR3 covers 13 residues. V lost 2 bases and J lost 7; bases outside the gene matches: 2. Written as DNA, the CDR3 is TGTGCCTGGAGTAGGGGACAGAATTCACCCCTCCACTTT. The encoded protein is CAWSRGQNSPLHF.

The chain combines TRBV18 with TRBJ1-6, with 7 bases aligning to TRBD1. CDR3 length equals 15 residues. V lost 3 bases, J lost 5 bases, and 4 bases stayed unmatched. Germline values: CDR1 KGHSH, CDR2 LQKENI. CDR3 protein: CASSPVTGDNSPLHF. Here the CDR3 DNA reads TGTGCCAGCTCACCGGTTACAGGGGATAATTCACCCCTCCACTTT. Looking up the rest from reference TRBV18 and TRBJ1-6 gives the full variable domain: NAGVMQNPRHLVRRRGQEARLRCSPMKGHSHVYWYRQLPEEGLKFMVYLQKENIIDESGMPKERFSAEFPKEGPSILRIQQVVRGDSAAYFCASSPVTGDNSPLHFGNGTRLTVT.

This chain links TRBV30 with TRBJ2-1; D unclear. CDR3 size: 16 residues. Germline CDR1 GTSNPN, CDR2 SVGIG (reference sequence). Trimming removed 1 base at V and 0 bases at J, with 13 bases between. The CDR3 here is CAWSALTHSSYNEQFF. The CDR3, as DNA: TGTGCCTGGAGTGCTCTTACCCACAGCTCCTACAATGAGCAGTTCTTC.

The chain couples TRBV2 to TRBJ1-2, with D tentatively TRBD1 (5 bases). V was pared by 3 bases and J by 7 bases, with 18 bases between. CDR3 length equals 15 residues. The germline V gene has CDR1 SNHLY and CDR2 FYNNEI. The CDR3 reads CASSEHGEGTSGYTF. The CDR3, as DNA: TGTGCCAGCAGTGAGCACGGGGAGGGGACCTCTGGCTACACCTTC. Based on the CDR3 plus reference TRBV2 and TRBJ1-2, the full variable domain is EPEVTQTPSHQVTQMGQEVILRCVPISNHLYFYWYRQILGQKVEFLVSFYNNEISEKSEIFDDQFSVERPDGSNFTLKIRSTKLEDSAMYFCASSEHGEGTSGYTFGSGTRLTVV.

V gene TRBV6-5 combines with J gene TRBJ1-6; the D gene is possibly TRBD1 (6 bases). The CDR3 loop spans 14 amino acids. V lost 5 bases, J lost 13 bases, and 18 bases lay in between. Germline CDR1 is MNHEY and CDR2 is SVGAGI. Here the CDR3 reads CASSPPDRPSPLHF. The CDR3 bases are TGTGCCAGCAGTCCTCCGGACAGACCTTCTCCCCTCCACTTT.

V is TRBV10-3 and J is TRBJ1-5; 7 nucleotides agree with TRBD1. Per germline, CDR1 ENHRY and CDR2 SYGVKD. J gave up 4 bases and V 3 bases, and 6 bases lay outside the gene matches. The CDR3 is made up of 15 amino acids. This CDR3 reads CAISEGQEINQPQHF. The CDR3 DNA reads TGTGCCATCAGTGAAGGACAGGAAATAAATCAGCCCCAGCATTTT.

As to this clone: This specimen includes other DNA sequences encoding the same CDR3. V usage is TRBV3-1 (or the pseudogene TRBV3-2) and J usage is TRBJ2-7; 8 bases agree with TRBD2. V was pared by 1 base and J by 0 bases, with 2 bases of the junction left unmatched. Germline CDR1 reads LGHDT; CDR2 reads YNNKEL (reference sequence). The CDR3 has 15 amino acids. In DNA, the CDR3 is TGTGCCAGCAGCCAAGGAAGCGGGAGCTCCTACGAGCAGTACTTC. Residues: CASSQGSGSSYEQYF.

This clone was counted only a few times. The chain carries TRBV5-4 and TRBJ2-7; 10 positions match TRBD2. This CDR3 is built from 13 residues. The germline V gene encodes CDR1 SGHNT and CDR2 YYREEE (reference sequence). V gave up 4 bases and J gave up 7 bases; unmatched junction bases: 5. Here the CDR3 reads CASSQKLAGEQYF. The DNA for the CDR3 is TGTGCCAGCAGCCAAAAACTAGCGGGGGAGCAGTACTTC. Drawing the rest from reference TRBV5-4 and TRBJ2-7, the complete variable domain is ETGVTQSPTHLIKTRGQQVTLRCSSQSGHNTVSWYQQALGQGPQFIFQYYREEENGRGNFPPRFSGLQFPNYSSELNVNALELDDSALYLCASSQKLAGEQYFGPGTRLTVT.

By share, this clone ranks as medium-sized. The chain employs TRBV6-2 or TRBV6-3 and TRBJ1-2, with 7 bases fitting TRBD1. V lost 2 bases, J lost 4 bases, and 7 bases stayed unmatched. CDR1 and CDR2 from the germline V gene are MNHEY and SVGEGT. The CDR3 totals 15 residues. DNA for the CDR3: TGTGCCAGCAGTTACGCCGGGCAGGGGGTCTATGGCTACACCTTC. Its translation is CASSYAGQGVYGYTF.

J is TRBJ1-4 and V is TRBV28; D remains ambiguous. The germline V and J ends were trimmed by 5 bases and 7 bases, with 14 bases remaining between them. Germline-derived CDR1 and CDR2 are MDHEN and SYDVKM. This CDR3 contains 14 residues. CDR3 loop: CASSRPGESEKLFF. The DNA for the CDR3 is TGTGCCAGCAGTAGACCCGGGGAAAGTGAAAAACTGTTTTTT. Using reference TRBV28 and TRBJ1-4 for the parts outside the CDR3, the full variable domain is DVKVTQSSRYLVKRTGEKVFLECVQDMDHENMFWYRQDPGLGLRLIYFSYDVKMKEKGDIPEGYSVSREKKERFSLILESASTNQTSMYLCASSRPGESEKLFFGSGTQLSVL.